This paragraph covers one T cell receptor beta chain sequence. Its antigen remains unknown. The data were obtained in a study of chemoradiotherapy in HPV16-positive cancers. Trimming shortened V by 8 bases and J by 8 bases, and 21 bases separated the two germline ends. CDR3 length: 15 amino acids. CDR1 and CDR2 (germline): KGHSH, LQKENI. TCRdb keeps only in-frame clones here, not all; method: immunoSEQ multiplex PCR. The profile shows thousands of clones, about 88% of them singletons. Study-level findings and limits: During treatment, candidate HPV-specific clones and E7-related motifs expanded in tumor. Only a couple of HPV16-positive patients supplied the functional HPV-specificity definition.

The sequencing here drew on tumor tissue, taken from a patient who underwent chemoradiotherapy. This receptor was identified in a human donor with HPV-associated anogenital cancer. The chain links TRBV18 to TRBJ1-4, with a weak D call TRBD1 (6 bases). CDR3 amino acids: CASDQGQLRPEKLFF. As DNA, the CDR3 is TGTGCCAGCGACCAGGGACAATTGCGGCCGGAAAAACTGTTTTTT.